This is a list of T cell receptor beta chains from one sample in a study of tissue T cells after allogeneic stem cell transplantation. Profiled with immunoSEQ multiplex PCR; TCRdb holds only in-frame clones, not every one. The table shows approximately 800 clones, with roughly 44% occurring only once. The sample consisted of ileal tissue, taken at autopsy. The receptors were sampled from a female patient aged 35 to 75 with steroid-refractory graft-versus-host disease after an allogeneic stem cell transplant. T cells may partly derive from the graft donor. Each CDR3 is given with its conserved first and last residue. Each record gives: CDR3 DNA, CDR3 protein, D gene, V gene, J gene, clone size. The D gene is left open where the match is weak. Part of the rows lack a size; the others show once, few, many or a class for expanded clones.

cdr3_nt: TGTGCCATCAGTGAGTCTAGACTAAAACTGCTCTACAATGAGCAGTTCTTC
cdr3_aa: CAISESRLKLLYNEQFF
d_call: NA
v_call: TRBV10-3
j_call: TRBJ2-1
clone_size: NA

cdr3_nt: TGTGCCAGCAAAACGGGTCAGGGGGCTTACGAGCAGTACTTC
cdr3_aa: CASKTGQGAYEQYF
d_call: TRBD1
v_call: TRBV6-5
j_call: TRBJ2-7
clone_size: NA

cdr3_nt: TGTGCCAGCAGCTTAGTTTACACCGGGGAGCTGTTTTTT
cdr3_aa: CASSLVYTGELFF
d_call: NA
v_call: TRBV7-2
j_call: TRBJ2-2
clone_size: NA

cdr3_nt: TGTGCCAGCGGGATCGTCCATCGAAACACCATATATTTT
cdr3_aa: CASGIVHRNTIYF
d_call: NA
v_call: TRBV7-9
j_call: TRBJ1-3
clone_size: NA

cdr3_nt: TGCGCCAGCAGCCAGACTGCAATGGGCGGAGAGCAGTACTTC
cdr3_aa: CASSQTAMGGEQYF
d_call: NA
v_call: TRBV4-1
j_call: TRBJ2-7
clone_size: NA

cdr3_nt: TGTGCCAGCAGCTTAGACCAGGTACCCTACGAGCAGTACTTC
cdr3_aa: CASSLDQVPYEQYF
d_call: NA
v_call: TRBV7-9
j_call: TRBJ2-7
clone_size: few

cdr3_nt: TGCGCCAGCAGCCAGGGTGGGACATTCGCGAACACCGGGGAGCTGTTTTTT
cdr3_aa: CASSQGGTFANTGELFF
d_call: NA
v_call: TRBV4-1
j_call: TRBJ2-2
clone_size: NA

cdr3_nt: TGTGCCTGGAGTGTAGGGGACCTCAATGAAAAACTGTTTTTT
cdr3_aa: CAWSVGDLNEKLFF
d_call: NA
v_call: TRBV30
j_call: TRBJ1-4
clone_size: once

cdr3_nt: TGTGCCAGCAGTGAGACGGGAGAAAAACTGTTTTTT
cdr3_aa: CASSETGEKLFF
d_call: NA
v_call: TRBV12-3/TRBV12-4
j_call: TRBJ1-4
clone_size: few

cdr3_nt: TGTGCCAGCAGTTCATCGCACAGGGAAACACCCCTCCACTTT
cdr3_aa: CASSSSHRETPLHF
d_call: NA
v_call: TRBV7-9
j_call: TRBJ1-6
clone_size: few

cdr3_nt: TGTGCCAGTAGTATAGGACAGGGGAGCAATCAGCCCCAGCATTTT
cdr3_aa: CASSIGQGSNQPQHF
d_call: TRBD1
v_call: TRBV19
j_call: TRBJ1-5
clone_size: NA

cdr3_nt: TGTGCCAGCAGTTACTCCGGGACAGGGGTCGGTGGCTACACCTTC
cdr3_aa: CASSYSGTGVGGYTF
d_call: TRBD1
v_call: TRBV6-2/TRBV6-3
j_call: TRBJ1-2
clone_size: hyperexpanded

cdr3_nt: TGCGCCAGCAGCTGGGGGGGCCCGAACACTGAAGCTTTCTTT
cdr3_aa: CASSWGGPNTEAFF
d_call: NA
v_call: TRBV5-1
j_call: TRBJ1-1
clone_size: NA

cdr3_nt: TGTGCCACCCTCAGGGGACAGCCTCGGACAGATACGCAGTATTTT
cdr3_aa: CATLRGQPRTDTQYF
d_call: TRBD1
v_call: TRBV2
j_call: TRBJ2-3
clone_size: NA

cdr3_nt: TGTGCCAGCAGCTATACAACGAACACCGGGGAGCTGTTTTTT
cdr3_aa: CASSYTTNTGELFF
d_call: NA
v_call: TRBV3-1/TRBV3-2
j_call: TRBJ2-2
clone_size: NA

cdr3_nt: TGTGCCAGCAGCTTAGTTAGTAGCTGGAGAACCGGGGAGCTGTTTTTT
cdr3_aa: CASSLVSSWRTGELFF
d_call: NA
v_call: TRBV7-2
j_call: TRBJ2-2
clone_size: NA

cdr3_nt: TGCAGCGTTTCCGGGACTAGCACCGGGGAGCTGTTTTTT
cdr3_aa: CSVSGTSTGELFF
d_call: TRBD2
v_call: TRBV29-1
j_call: TRBJ2-2
clone_size: NA

cdr3_nt: TGTGCCAGCAGTCTAACACACAACTATGGCTACACCTTC
cdr3_aa: CASSLTHNYGYTF
d_call: NA
v_call: TRBV27
j_call: TRBJ1-2
clone_size: NA

cdr3_nt: TGCGCCAGCAGCCAAGATTGGGGGACTCCAGATACGCAGTATTTT
cdr3_aa: CASSQDWGTPDTQYF
d_call: NA
v_call: TRBV4-3
j_call: TRBJ2-3
clone_size: once

cdr3_nt: TGTGCCAGCAGCTTAACCGGGACAGGGGGAATTGCAAATGAAAAACTGTTTTTT
cdr3_aa: CASSLTGTGGIANEKLFF
d_call: TRBD1
v_call: TRBV5-5
j_call: TRBJ1-4
clone_size: large